The 20 T cell receptor beta chains listed next were all sequenced from one sample in a study of cytomegalovirus exposure and HLA in healthy donors. It was with 60 Vbeta and 13 Jbeta primers that the PCR ran. Profiled with immunoSEQ multiplex PCR; TCRdb holds only in-frame clones, not every one. The sample has roughly 150,000 clones, less than 90% seen once. What was sequenced was PBMCs. The origin of the receptors is a boy aged 2 to 9 in good health and CMV-seronegative.

This clone was counted once. This chain connects TRBV10-3 to TRBJ2-7, with 7 positions matching TRBD1. Looked up from germline, CDR1 is ENHRY and CDR2 is SYGVKD. The junction had 9 bases not matched to a gene; V was cut back by 7 bases and J by 0 bases. The CDR3 loop spans 15 amino acids. In nucleotides, the CDR3 is TGTGCCATCACGCCTCGGACAGGCGGCTCCTACGAGCAGTACTTC. It specifies CAITPRTGGSYEQYF.

The chain recombines TRBV10-3 with TRBJ1-1, with TRBD1 identical over 9 bases. V shed 7 bases, J shed 6 bases, and the junction held 6 bases outside the gene matches. Germline V gene sequence: CDR1 ENHRY, CDR2 SYGVKD. This CDR3 contains 13 residues. CDR3 sequence (DNA): TGTGCCATCACCACGGACAGGGGCCCTGAAGCTTTCTTT. It translates to CAITTDRGPEAFF.

The rearrangement uses TRBV28 and TRBJ2-7, with D tentatively TRBD1 (6 bases). Germline lookup yields CDR1 MDHEN and CDR2 SYDVKM. V lost 7 bases and J 3 bases, leaving 16 bases between the germline ends. The CDR3 loop spans 14 amino acids. CDR3 nucleotide sequence: TGTGCCAGCACCAAGGACAGCTACCGCTACGAGCAGTACTTC. Translating it yields CASTKDSYRYEQYF.

The genes are TRBV12-1 and TRBJ2-1; TRBD2, the table's D call, lacks a check against the DNA. TRBV12-1 is a documented pseudogene. The CDR3 loop spans 15 amino acids. The CDR3 DNA follows: TGTGCCAGCAGCCGGGGGACTAGAAACTACAATGAGCAGTTCTTC. Protein: CASSRGTRNYNEQFF.

The chain has TRBV5-1 and TRBJ2-2; possibly TRBD1 for D (5 bases). The CDR3 totals 15 residues. V lost 0 bases and J lost 3, with 9 bases in between. CDR1 is SGHRS, CDR2 YFSETQ, per germline. The chain's CDR3 is CASSLAIGDTGELFF. CDR3 nucleotides: TGCGCCAGCAGCTTGGCCATAGGGGACACCGGGGAGCTGTTTTTT.

This clone occurred a few times. The gene calls are TRBV10-3 and TRBJ1-1; D gene ambiguous. In germline, CDR1 is ENHRY, CDR2 SYGVKD. This CDR3 region has 12 residues. Trimming removed 8 bases at V and 5 bases at J, with 12 bases between. The CDR3 spells CAIGSLGTEAFF. The CDR3 DNA is TGTGCCATCGGGAGTCTGGGGACTGAAGCTTTCTTT.

V and J are TRBV6-1 and TRBJ1-2, with D perhaps TRBD1 (6 bases). The CDR3 runs 13 residues. CDR1 is MNHNS and CDR2 is SASEGT in the germline V gene. Trimming cost V 7 bases and J 3 bases, with 12 bases left between them. This CDR3 is CASKTWTDYGYTF. DNA for the CDR3: TGTGCCAGCAAGACCTGGACAGACTATGGCTACACCTTC.

A single count supports this clone. The gene calls are TRBV9 and TRBJ2-5; the match to TRBD2 covers 7 bases. J was trimmed by 2 bases and V by 2 bases; bases with no gene match: 9. Germline V CDR1 and CDR2: SGDLS, YYNGEE. The CDR3 spans 16 residues. CDR3 bases: TGTGCCAGCAGCGTCGCCCCGGCTAGCGGACAAGAGACCCAGTACTTC. Residues: CASSVAPASGQETQYF.

V gene TRBV28 combines with J gene TRBJ2-1; the match to TRBD2 covers 10 bases. The junction had 22 bases not matched to a gene; V was cut back by 6 bases and J by 8 bases. Germline CDR1 is MDHEN and CDR2 is SYDVKM. The CDR3 runs to 19 residues. Written as DNA, the CDR3 is TGTGCCAGCAGGCCCCCGGGCAAGGTAGCGGGAGGTTATGGGGATGAGCAGTTCTTC. It encodes CASRPPGKVAGGYGDEQFF.

The chain carries TRBV25-1 and TRBJ1-1; 8 bases match TRBD1. J lost 5 bases, V lost 10 bases, and 12 bases had no gene match. In germline, CDR1 is MGHDK, CDR2 SYGVNS. The CDR3 contains 14 residues. The CDR3 is CATKTTGGGTEAFF. As DNA, the CDR3 is TGTGCCACCAAAACTACAGGGGGGGGTACTGAAGCTTTCTTT. The full variable domain, rest sourced from reference TRBV25-1 and TRBJ1-1, is EADIYQTPRYLVIGTGKKITLECSQTMGHDKMYWYQQDPGMELHLIHYSYGVNSTEKGDLSSESTVSRIRTEHFPLTLESARPSHTSQYLCATKTTGGGTEAFFGQGTRLTVV.

Only a few counts were recorded for this clone. The CDR3 DNA follows: TGTGCCAGCAGGGCGAAGACAGGGGGGATGACTGAAGCTTTCTTT. This encodes CASRAKTGGMTEAFF. The chain has TRBV6-1 and TRBJ1-1; 9 positions match TRBD1. V lost 6 bases and J lost 5; bases outside the gene matches: 10. Germline values: CDR1 MNHNS, CDR2 SASEGT. The CDR3 runs to 15 residues.

This clone was counted once. V and J are TRBV2 and TRBJ2-7; maybe TRBD1 (6 bases). V was clipped by 6 bases and J by 2 bases, with 17 bases between them. CDR3 size: 15 residues. Looked up from germline, CDR1 is SNHLY and CDR2 is FYNNEI. CDR3 in DNA: TGTGCCAGCAGGGGGGCTACCTACCTAACCTACGAGCAGTACTTC. It is translated as CASRGATYLTYEQYF. Complete variable domain (other parts from reference TRBV2 and TRBJ2-7): EPEVTQTPSHQVTQMGQEVILRCVPISNHLYFYWYRQILGQKVEFLVSFYNNEISEKSEIFDDQFSVERPDGSNFTLKIRSTKLEDSAMYFCASRGATYLTYEQYFGPGTRLTVT.

The chain joins TRBV2 to TRBJ1-5; the D is unclear. The CDR3 has 15 amino acids. Germline CDR1 and CDR2: SNHLY and FYNNEI. Trimming pared 5 bases from V and 2 bases from J, leaving 13 bases between. Here the CDR3 DNA reads TGTGCCAGCAGTTATACCTTCACGGGCAATCAGCCCCAGCATTTT. Amino acid sequence: CASSYTFTGNQPQHF.

The V gene is TRBV4-1, the J gene TRBJ1-5; tentative D call: TRBD1 (5 bases). Trimming pared 1 base from V and 4 bases from J, leaving 11 bases between. The V gene's germline CDR1 is MGHRA and CDR2 YSYEKL. This CDR3 contains 15 residues. The CDR3 DNA sequence: TGCGCCAGCAGCCAAGGGTTCGGGGGGAATCAGCCCCAGCATTTT. Translation gives CASSQGFGGNQPQHF.

This sequence joins TRBV29-1 and TRBJ2-3; 8 bases map to TRBD2. The CDR3 has 16 amino acids. CDR1 SQVTM and CDR2 ANQGSEA come from the germline V gene. Losses at the gene ends were 5 bases for V and 0 bases for J; bases not matched to a gene: 10. This CDR3 reads CSVKPGLVRSTDTQYF. CDR3 DNA: TGCAGCGTTAAACCGGGACTAGTGAGGAGCACAGATACGCAGTATTTT.

The chain carries TRBV29-1 and TRBJ1-1, with D uncertain. V was cut by 6 bases and J by 1 base, with 9 bases left in between. This CDR3 is built from 12 residues. CDR1 and CDR2 from the germline V gene are SQVTM and ANQGSEA. CDR3 region: CSVDGENTEAFF. The CDR3, as DNA: TGCAGCGTCGACGGGGAGAACACTGAAGCTTTCTTT.

This sequence joins TRBV27 and TRBJ2-1; D may be TRBD2 (7 bases). Trimming left V 3 bases short and J 9 bases short, with 9 bases between. The germline gives CDR1 MNHEY, CDR2 SMNVEV (reference sequence). This CDR3 contains 12 residues. This chain's CDR3 is CASSFGGREQFF. For the CDR3, the DNA is TGTGCCAGCAGTTTCGGGGGGCGTGAGCAGTTCTTC.

The rearrangement links TRBV4-2 to TRBJ1-3; the match to TRBD1 covers 7 bases. V shed 2 bases, J shed 6 bases, and the junction held 10 bases outside the gene matches. The CDR3 runs 16 residues. CDR1 and CDR2 (germline): LGHNA, YNFKEQ. The CDR3 DNA reads TGTGCCAGCAGCCAACGACAGGGACAAGACCCAAACACCATATATTTT. It is translated as CASSQRQGQDPNTIYF.

This chain joins TRBV7-9 and TRBJ1-1; 7 bases agree with TRBD1. Germline V lookup: CDR1 SEHNR, CDR2 FQNEAQ (reference sequence). J lost 1 base, V lost 4 bases, and 9 bases had no gene match. This CDR3 is 16 amino acids long. The CDR3 protein is CASSSQGQHGNTEAFF. The DNA of the CDR3 is TGTGCCAGCAGCTCTCAGGGACAGCATGGGAACACTGAAGCTTTCTTT.

The chain carries TRBV7-9 and TRBJ2-1; the match to TRBD2 covers 8 bases. Germline CDR1 reads SEHNR; CDR2 reads FQNEAQ (reference sequence). CDR3 length equals 16 residues. J gave up 4 bases and V 5 bases, and 10 bases lay outside the gene matches. The CDR3 nucleotides are TGTGCCAGCAGCCATAAAAGCGGGAGTTCTTACAATGAGCAGTTCTTC. Its translation is CASSHKSGSSYNEQFF.